The T cell receptor (beta chain) under discussion was sequenced for a study of PD-1 blockade in classical Hodgkin lymphoma. Overall study findings and caveats: CD4+ TCR diversity, unlike CD8+, climbed significantly by C4D1. Newly diagnosed patients and complete responders had comparable diversity at baseline.

On this clone: Its antigen is currently unknown.

Some clones are missing from TCRdb's copy, which holds only in-frame ones; the method was immunoSEQ multiplex PCR. The sample shows about 29,000 clones, just over 70% of them seen only once. The germline V gene encodes CDR1 MDHEN and CDR2 SYDVKM. V was pared by 2 bases and J by 3 bases, with 7 bases between. This CDR3 contains 13 residues. Relapses following autologous stem cell transplantation were seen in all patients, with brentuximab vedotin exposure varying. Material: peripheral blood mononuclear cells (PBMCs), obtained before the second cycle of nivolumab. This clonotype was sampled from a human donor with classical Hodgkin lymphoma. The genes are TRBV28 and TRBJ1-1; D is unresolved. The CDR3: CASSLDFYTEAFF. For the CDR3, the DNA is TGTGCCAGCAGTTTAGACTTTTACACTGAAGCTTTCTTT.